Here is one T cell receptor (beta chain) with its context. The V gene end was trimmed by 6 bases and the J gene end by 4 bases; junction bases not matched to a gene: 10. The CDR3 is 17 residues long. Germline V gene data show CDR1 as SGHAT and CDR2 as FQNNGV. The data were taken from a study of T-cell reconstitution after alpha-beta-depleted transplantation in children. This sample's TCRbeta library carried unique molecular identifier barcodes. One entry per CDR3 protein results from TCRdb running MiXCR on the PCR reads. The repertoire holds fewer than 400,000 distinct CDR3 sequences, 20% seen once, with around 3.9% in the top ten.

The sample in question was PBMCs from the stem cell graft donor, obtained from the stem cell graft. V and J are TRBV11-2 and TRBJ2-6; 9 bases fit TRBD1. The source is a human donor who donated a stem cell graft to a child with acute myeloid leukemia. The CDR3 sequence is CASRPGTGMSGANVLTF. CDR3 coding DNA: TGTGCCAGCAGGCCCGGGACAGGGATGTCAGGGGCCAACGTCCTGACTTTC.